The next 15 T cell receptor beta chains were all read from a single sample in a study of identical twins (dated by TCRdb to 2016 to 2017). The library relied on 5' RACE. The run used an Illumina HiSeq 2000. The public sequencing data were trimmed at Q25 with fastp and processed into clonotypes with MiXCR by TCRdb, which kept only in-frame beta chains. A single entry per CDR3 protein holds the most common genes and DNA from its merged rows. Across this sample there are about 720,000 distinct CDR3 sequences, with about 20% seen only once. The ten biggest clones cover roughly 14% of the sample. The data were also submitted as part of a second study, on T cells expressing NK-cell markers.

The sequenced material came from PBMCs. These receptors all come from a woman aged 18-35 years in good health.

This clonotype was seen a handful of times. V is TRBV3-1 and J is TRBJ1-1; TRBD1 matches 8 bases. The CDR3 covers 16 residues. With 4 bases clipped from V and 9 bases from J, the junction kept 16 bases outside the gene matches. Germline V lookup: CDR1 LGHDT, CDR2 YNNKEL (reference sequence). CDR3: CASSPPSAGGAGKAFF. The CDR3 coding sequence is TGTGCCAGCAGCCCCCCCTCCGCAGGGGGCGCCGGAAAAGCTTTCTTT. The whole variable domain, filled in from reference TRBV3-1 and TRBJ1-1, reads DTAVSQTPKYLVTQMGNDKSIKCEQNLGHDTMYWYKQDSKKFLKIMFSYNNKELIINETVPNRFSPKSPDKAHLNLHINSLELGDSAVYFCASSPPSAGGAGKAFFGQGTRLTVV.

This clonotype was observed a few times. The chain is built from TRBV7-3 and TRBJ2-3; no definite D call. Trimming stripped 5 bases from V and 5 bases from J, with 11 bases between. The CDR3 contains 13 residues. CDR1 is SGHTA and CDR2 is FQGTGA in the germline V gene. The CDR3 protein is CASSARPGDTQYF. The CDR3, as DNA: TGTGCCAGCAGCGCCCGACCAGGAGATACGCAGTATTTT.

This clonotype was seen more than once but under ten times. The chain uses TRBV9 and TRBJ1-4; a possible D gene is TRBD1 (5 bases). The V and J ends lost 0 bases and 10 bases respectively, with 16 bases between them. CDR3 length: 15 amino acids. Per germline, CDR1 SGDLS and CDR2 YYNGEE. The DNA of the CDR3 is TGTGCCAGCAGCGTAGCAGGGCGGCAGGGAGGAAAACTGTTTTTT. Encoded protein: CASSVAGRQGGKLFF.

The chain uses TRBV5-1 and TRBJ2-1, with 13 positions matching TRBD2. This CDR3 region has 14 residues. The germline CDR1 and CDR2 sequences are SGHRS and YFSETQ. The junction had 9 bases not matched to a gene; V was cut back by 4 bases and J by 14 bases. This CDR3 is CASSLGLAGVGEFF. DNA for the CDR3: TGCGCCAGCAGCCTCGGACTAGCGGGAGTTGGGGAGTTCTTC.

This clonotype was seen at least ten times. V gene TRBV25-1 combines with J gene TRBJ2-7; 8 positions agree with TRBD1. The CDR3 loop spans 14 amino acids. Trimming took 6 bases from V and 2 from J; bases not matched to a gene: 6. Germline CDR1 is MGHDK and CDR2 is SYGVNS. This CDR3 is CASSRTGLTYEQYF. The CDR3 DNA is TGTGCCAGCAGCCGGACAGGGCTTACCTACGAGCAGTACTTC.

This clonotype has a handful of counts. The V gene is TRBV6-5, the J gene TRBJ2-1, with 11 bases identical to TRBD1. Germline CDR1 reads MNHEY; CDR2 reads SVGAGI. There are 15 residues in the CDR3. V lost 2 bases, J lost 6 bases, and 3 bases stayed unmatched. CDR3 loop: CASSYGGQGVNEQFF. CDR3 DNA sequence: TGTGCCAGCAGTTACGGGGGACAGGGGGTCAATGAGCAGTTCTTC.

The CDR3 bases are TGCGCCAGCAGCTTGGCTCCGGGACAGGGGATCGAGCAGTACTTC. This gives the protein CASSLAPGQGIEQYF. This chain connects TRBV5-1 to TRBJ2-7; 10 bases are shared with TRBD1. CDR1 is SGHRS and CDR2 is YFSETQ in the germline V gene. The CDR3 is 15 amino acids. V was pared by 0 bases and J by 6 bases, with 6 bases of the junction left unmatched.

This clonotype was counted a few times. The chain carries TRBV11-1 and TRBJ2-1; 12 nucleotides align to TRBD2. The CDR3 is 19 amino acids. V lost 1 base to trimming and J lost 0 bases; unmatched junction nucleotides: 7. Germline V CDR1 and CDR2: SGHAT, FQDESV (reference sequence). The CDR3 DNA reads as TGTGCCAGCAGCTTAGAGTCGGGACTAGCGGGCAGCTCCTACAATGAGCAGTTCTTC. Protein product: CASSLESGLAGSSYNEQFF.

This clonotype was observed many times. The chain combines TRBV9 with TRBJ2-1; D unclear. The CDR3 consists of 12 residues. With 0 bases removed from V and 4 bases from J, the gap between germline ends came to 2 bases. Germline V gene data show CDR1 as SGDLS and CDR2 as YYNGEE. CDR3 coding DNA: TGTGCCAGCAGCGTAGGTTACAATGAGCAGTTCTTC. Its protein is CASSVGYNEQFF.

This clonotype was picked up many times. This chain links TRBV6-1 with TRBJ1-1; D is ambiguous. Germline assignment: CDR1 MNHNS and CDR2 SASEGT. This CDR3 comprises 14 residues. Trimming pared 6 bases from V and 1 base from J, leaving 12 bases between. The CDR3 DNA sequence: TGTGCCAGCAGAACGGAACGGAAGAACACTGAAGCTTTCTTT. The encoded protein is CASRTERKNTEAFF.

This clonotype was picked up many times. V is TRBV5-1 and J is TRBJ1-1; perhaps TRBD1 as D (6 bases). This CDR3 comprises 14 residues. The germline gives CDR1 SGHRS, CDR2 YFSETQ. V dropped 3 bases and J dropped 4 bases, with 13 bases sitting between them. CDR3: CASSWRQGGTEAFF. The CDR3 DNA reads as TGCGCCAGCAGCTGGCGACAAGGGGGCACTGAAGCTTTCTTT.

Ten or more counts support this clonotype. The chain couples TRBV12-3 or TRBV12-4 to TRBJ2-5; 7 positions match TRBD2. The CDR3 spans 14 residues. V shed 0 bases and J 4 bases; nucleotides not matched to a gene: 2. The CDR3 loop is CASSLAGGRETQYF. The CDR3 nucleotides are TGTGCCAGCAGTTTAGCGGGAGGGCGAGAGACCCAGTACTTC.

The V gene is TRBV5-5, the J gene TRBJ1-5; no firm D call. Per germline, CDR1 SGHKS and CDR2 YYEKEE (reference sequence). Trimming pared 4 bases from V and 5 bases from J, leaving 10 bases between. The CDR3 sequence is 13 residues long. Here the CDR3 DNA reads TGTGCCAGCAGCAACGGGCCCCATCAGCCCCAGCATTTT. Its protein is CASSNGPHQPQHF.

This clonotype came up a few times. The chain employs TRBV15 and TRBJ1-2; 8 bases match TRBD1. Germline V gene lookup returns CDR1 LNHNV and CDR2 YYDKDF (reference sequence). J was trimmed by 2 bases and V by 3 bases; bases with no gene match: 5. The CDR3 runs to 15 residues. The CDR3 coding sequence is TGTGCCACCAGCAGGGCTAGACAGGGGAACTATGGCTACACCTTC. Protein: CATSRARQGNYGYTF.

The V gene is TRBV5-1, the J gene TRBJ2-1; D gene unclear. The germline V gene has CDR1 SGHRS and CDR2 YFSETQ. CDR3 size: 16 residues. V dropped 4 bases and J dropped 0 bases, with 14 bases sitting between them. CDR3 amino acids: CASSLGPLFSYNEQFF. The CDR3 DNA sequence: TGCGCCAGCAGCCTCGGACCCCTTTTCTCCTACAATGAGCAGTTCTTC.